This T cell receptor beta chain stems from a study of blood T cell repertoires in COVID-19. The overall study: Material from acute and convalescent COVID-19 was sourced from the United States, Italy and Spain. From T cells, B-cell-depleted T cells, or PBMCs came the material, which was cDNA or gDNA.

The length of the CDR3 is 14 residues. V lost 6 bases and J lost 0, with 11 bases in between. Germline-derived CDR1 and CDR2 are SGHRS and YFSETQ. In the original processing: From reference gene primer amplification, estimates of nucleated cell counts were derived. Generated by immunoSEQ multiplex PCR, the TCRdb table keeps only in-frame clones and is missing some. V, J and clone size are taken as reported in that table, and D and trimming were inferred from the DNA itself. The table lists about 200,000 clones, approximately 84% of them singletons. Sequencing input: peripheral blood. This TCR derives from a middle-aged man with active or convalescent COVID-19. The chain carries TRBV5-1 and TRBJ2-3; maybe TRBD2 (7 bases). The CDR3 DNA reads as TGCGCCAGCAAGGGAGGGGGGAGCACAGATACGCAGTATTTT. The encoded protein is CASKGGGSTDTQYF.